This paragraph covers one T cell receptor beta chain sequence. What it binds is not known. Compared with germline, one end of the junction differs, possibly owing to a read error. The CDR3 loop spans 14 amino acids. The germline V gene has CDR1 LNHDA and CDR2 SQIVND (reference sequence). This record comes from a study of molecular identifiers for immune sequencing clone quantification. Whole-study findings and limits: Effector cells kept over 98% of their molecules in clones above 20 RNA copies, while naive cells kept under 1% there. One cell's worth of spiked Jurkat TCR RNA was reportedly detectable among approximately 1 million naive cells.

TCRdb recomputed calls from the PCR reads with MiXCR, one row per CDR3 protein. This sample has more than 450,000 distinct CDR3 sequences, with less than 30% found just once. Sequencing libraries of naive CD8 cells derived from approximately 22,000 to 940,000 sorted cells with 10%, 30% or 50% RNA. Naive CD8 T cell sorting was performed on the CD8+CD4-CCR7+CD45RA+ phenotype. This chain joins TRBV19 and TRBJ1-1; D is perhaps TRBD1 (5 bases). This receptor was obtained from a human donor in good health. Some libraries in this study had Jurkat cell RNA spiked in. The sequenced material came from naive CD8+ T cells from blood, with Jurkat cell RNA spiked in. Specified subset: FACS-sorted CD8+CD4-CCR7+CD45RA+ naive T cells. The CDR3 region has the DNA TGTGCCAGTAGTATAGCGGGGGGGGTCACTAAAGCTTTCTTT. Its translation is CASSIAGGVTKAFF.